This TCR beta chain is drawn from a study of response to subunit inactivated influenza vaccine. Study findings and constraints: New T cells are recruited in small numbers by each seasonal influenza vaccination, according to the authors' suggestion.

This clonotype has only a few counts. Its antigen is as yet unknown. Via MiXCR, TCRdb re-called the RT-PCR reads, giving one row per CDR3 protein. This table holds about 520,000 distinct CDR3 sequences, approximately 7.2% found once. Sequencing used PBMCs from blood, obtained around 25 months after vaccination. The source is a man aged 50 to 75 who received an inactivated influenza vaccine.

The CDR3 reads CASSIPGREDTEAFF. Written as DNA, the CDR3 is TGTGCCAGCAGTATACCAGGGAGGGAAGACACTGAAGCTTTCTTT. The chain is built from TRBV12-3 or TRBV12-4 and TRBJ1-1; perhaps TRBD1 as D (5 bases). V lost 5 bases to trimming and J lost 3 bases, with 16 bases between them. The length of the CDR3 is 15 residues.